A selection of T cell receptor beta chains follows, all from one sample in a study of cytomegalovirus exposure and HLA in healthy donors. Sequencing used immunoSEQ multiplex PCR; TCRdb keeps in-frame clones, though not all of them. The sample has 200,000 to 250,000 clones, approximately 78% seen once. Sequenced input: PBMCs. These receptors were collected from a woman in her 40s in good health and CMV-seronegative. Each CDR3 is given with its conserved first and last residue. The D gene is left open where the match is weak. Rows give clone size only sometimes, using once, few, many, or a class for an expanded clone.

TRBV4-2,TRBJ2-2,TRBD1,few,CASSQEQTGTGELFF,TGTGCCAGCAGCCAAGAGCAGACAGGGACCGGGGAGCTGTTTTTT
TRBV19,TRBJ1-1,.,once,CASIPGLNTEAFF,TGTGCCAGTATACCAGGCTTGAACACTGAAGCTTTCTTT
TRBV6-5,TRBJ2-3,.,.,CASSSGLNTDTQYF,TGTGCCAGCAGTTCCGGACTAAACACAGATACGCAGTATTTT
TRBV7-3,TRBJ2-2,TRBD2,.,CASSLAGAGTGELFF,TGTGCCAGCAGCCTAGCGGGAGCTGGCACCGGGGAGCTGTTTTTT
TRBV5-1,TRBJ2-5,.,.,CASAPGSIQETQYF,TGCGCCAGCGCCCCAGGGTCCATCCAAGAGACCCAGTACTTC
TRBV30,TRBJ1-2,.,.,CAWSVNSQGYGYTF,TGTGCCTGGAGTGTAAACAGTCAAGGATATGGCTACACCTTC
TRBV29-1,TRBJ2-4,.,.,CSVELVGEGTKNIQYF,TGCAGCGTTGAGCTGGTTGGAGAGGGCACCAAAAACATTCAGTACTTC
TRBV5-1,TRBJ2-7,TRBD2,.,CASSLAGGSNYEQYF,TGCGCCAGCAGCTTAGCGGGAGGAAGCAACTACGAGCAGTACTTC
TRBV9,TRBJ2-7,TRBD2,few,CASSVSPSGSYEQYF,TGTGCCAGCAGCGTATCTCCTAGCGGGAGCTACGAGCAGTACTTC
TRBV5-6,TRBJ2-1,TRBD2,few,CASSLGLAGGDEQFF,TGTGCCAGCAGCTTGGGGCTAGCGGGGGGGGATGAGCAGTTCTTC
TRBV6-6,TRBJ2-3,.,.,CASSYLGARTDTQYF,TGTGCCAGCAGTTACCTAGGAGCTCGCACAGATACGCAGTATTTT
TRBV6-1,TRBJ2-4,TRBD1,.,CASRDDRVAKNIQYF,TGTGCCAGCAGAGACGACAGGGTAGCCAAAAACATTCAGTACTTC
TRBV9,TRBJ2-5,.,.,CASSEQGTQETQYF,TGTGCCAGCAGCGAACAGGGTACTCAAGAGACCCAGTACTTC
TRBV27,TRBJ1-1,TRBD1,.,CASQGPGGSGTEAFF,TGTGCCAGCCAAGGGCCAGGGGGCTCTGGCACTGAAGCTTTCTTT
TRBV6-1,TRBJ1-2,TRBD1,few,CASSEGAGGGYGYTF,TGTGCCAGCAGTGAAGGAGCAGGGGGTGGCTATGGCTACACCTTC
TRBV5-1,TRBJ2-7,TRBD2,.,CASAQASGFYEQYF,TGCGCCAGCGCCCAGGCTAGCGGGTTCTACGAGCAGTACTTC
TRBV2,TRBJ1-4,.,.,CASCFQGSSEEKLFF,TGTGCCAGCTGCTTCCAGGGATCATCGGAGGAAAAACTGTTTTTT
TRBV18,TRBJ1-1,.,.,CASSPGGAESSEAFF,TGTGCCAGCTCACCTGGGGGGGCGGAGAGCTCTGAAGCTTTCTTT
TRBV5-1,TRBJ2-5,TRBD2,.,CASSLEGTSTKTQYF,TGCGCCAGCAGCTTGGAAGGGACTAGCACAAAGACCCAGTACTTC
TRBV5-8,TRBJ2-1,TRBD2,once,CASSAQRTSGSYNEQFF,TGTGCCAGCAGCGCACAAAGGACTAGCGGGAGTTACAATGAGCAGTTCTTC
TRBV6-5,TRBJ2-7,TRBD1,.,CASSPGGISYEQYF,TGTGCCAGCAGTCCAGGGGGTATCTCCTACGAGCAGTACTTC
TRBV11-1,TRBJ1-3,TRBD1,.,CASSRWTGDGNAIYF,TGTGCCAGCAGCCGATGGACAGGGGATGGAAACGCCATATATTTT
TRBV11-1,TRBJ2-7,TRBD2,.,CASSLWDYRRQYF,TGTGCCAGCAGCTTATGGGACTACAGGAGGCAGTACTTC
TRBV6-1,TRBJ2-3,TRBD1,once,CASSTGQGSDTQYF,TGTGCCAGCAGTACGGGACAGGGTTCAGATACGCAGTATTTT
TRBV6-5,TRBJ2-5,TRBD2,.,CASSYSGLAGQTQYF,TGTGCCAGCAGTTACTCGGGACTAGCGGGCCAGACCCAGTACTTC
TRBV19,TRBJ2-3,.,.,CASSISATDTQYF,TGTGCCAGTAGTATTTCTGCGACAGATACGCAGTATTTT
TRBV11-3,TRBJ2-3,.,.,CASSLEGGTDTQYF,TGTGCCAGCAGCTTAGAAGGGGGCACAGATACGCAGTATTTT
TRBV29-1,TRBJ1-1,.,once,CSAAPTAGDSFF,TGCAGCGCCGCCCCCACCGCGGGTGATTCTTTCTTT
TRBV28,TRBJ2-3,.,.,CASSTRTGFRTDTQYF,TGTGCCAGCAGTACCCGGACGGGGTTTCGGACAGATACGCAGTATTTT
TRBV25-1,TRBJ2-7,.,once,CASSEFGAAYEQYF,TGTGCCAGCAGTGAATTTGGGGCCGCCTACGAGCAGTACTTC
TRBV14,TRBJ1-1,TRBD1,.,CASSGPSETGDTEAFF,TGTGCCAGCAGCGGGCCCTCCGAAACAGGGGACACTGAAGCTTTCTTT
TRBV11-2,TRBJ2-2,.,once,CASSPPLSAGELFF,TGTGCCAGCAGCCCCCCCCTTAGTGCCGGGGAGCTGTTTTTT
TRBV5-4,TRBJ1-1,.,.,CASSLDSSTEAFF,TGTGCCAGCAGCTTGGACAGCTCCACTGAAGCTTTCTTT
TRBV13,TRBJ2-7,.,.,CASSLRAFGYEQYF,TGTGCCAGCAGCCTCAGGGCTTTTGGATACGAGCAGTACTTC
TRBV10-2,TRBJ1-3,.,.,CASSGQIYSGNTIYF,TGCGCCAGCAGTGGACAGATCTACTCTGGAAACACCATATATTTT
TRBV7-9,TRBJ2-7,TRBD1,.,CASSQTGKHYEQYF,TGTGCCAGCAGCCAGACAGGGAAACACTACGAGCAGTACTTC
TRBV19,TRBJ1-5,TRBD1,few,CASSIRTGHQPQHF,TGTGCCAGTAGTATAAGGACAGGGCATCAGCCCCAGCATTTT
TRBV27,TRBJ1-4,TRBD1,few,CASSLWTGGAGPNEKLFF,TGTGCCAGCAGTTTATGGACAGGGGGCGCCGGACCTAATGAAAAACTGTTTTTT
TRBV7-9,TRBJ1-2,.,.,CASQEGPGVYGYTF,TGTGCCAGCCAAGAGGGACCAGGGGTCTATGGCTACACCTTC
TRBV6-5,TRBJ1-1,.,few,CASSPRNTEAFF,TGTGCCAGCAGCCCGAGAAACACTGAAGCTTTCTTT
TRBV27,TRBJ1-2,TRBD1,once,CASSLRGTETRGYTF,TGTGCCAGCAGTTTAAGGGGGACAGAGACAAGGGGCTACACCTTC
TRBV27,TRBJ1-2,.,once,CASSFSGQHGYTF,TGTGCCAGCAGTTTTTCTGGACAGCATGGCTACACCTTC
TRBV7-8,TRBJ2-7,.,.,CASSFVKGRSYEQYF,TGTGCCAGCAGCTTTGTAAAGGGGCGCTCCTACGAGCAGTACTTC
TRBV7-2,TRBJ2-3,.,once,CASSLGQGDTQYF,TGTGCCAGCAGCTTAGGGCAGGGGGATACGCAGTATTTT
TRBV30,TRBJ2-7,TRBD2,.,CAWSGPSGAAYEQYF,TGTGCCTGGAGTGGCCCTAGCGGGGCAGCCTACGAGCAGTACTTC
TRBV15,TRBJ1-1,.,.,CATSREGGGSSTEAFF,TGTGCCACCAGCAGAGAGGGTGGGGGCTCGAGCACTGAAGCTTTCTTT
TRBV6-1,TRBJ1-5,.,few,CASSGRTNQPQHF,TGTGCCAGCAGTGGTAGAACCAATCAGCCCCAGCATTTT
TRBV27,TRBJ2-7,TRBD1,.,CASSSAGQGSYEQYF,TGTGCCAGCAGTTCTGCGGGACAGGGTAGTTACGAGCAGTACTTC
TRBV11-2,TRBJ1-4,TRBD1,few,CASSLVWTGGGEKLFF,TGTGCCAGCAGCTTAGTGTGGACAGGGGGCGGTGAAAAACTGTTTTTT
TRBV5-1,TRBJ2-1,.,.,CASSPLPIGDNEQFF,TGCGCCAGCAGCCCGTTACCTATCGGGGATAATGAGCAGTTCTTC
TRBV6-1,TRBJ2-4,TRBD2,.,CASSEGWGLAGGATNIQYF,TGTGCCAGCAGTGAAGGGTGGGGACTAGCGGGAGGGGCAACAAACATTCAGTACTTC
TRBV7-9,TRBJ1-5,.,.,CSSSPAGRPQHF,TGTTCCAGCAGCCCCGCCGGTCGGCCCCAGCATTTT
TRBV18,TRBJ2-1,.,.,CASSPPFGRGVVGEQFF,TGTGCCAGCTCACCACCCTTTGGGCGGGGCGTGGTGGGGGAGCAGTTCTTC